This record covers a single T cell receptor (beta chain). No antigen is known for it. The Oncomine TCR Beta short-read assay was applied to DNA of cultured CD4+ T cells. Genomic DNA was isolated from cultured CD4+ T cells. From the PCR reads, TCRdb called clonotypes with MiXCR, one entry per CDR3 protein. The sample records over 10,000 distinct CDR3 sequences, 36% being singletons. This specimen comes from a study of vaccination and CD4 T cells after COVID-19. For the study at large: Investigators stimulated cells with overlapping spike peptides drawn from SARS-CoV-2, HCoV-NL63, HCoV-OC43 and HCoV-229E. Regarding the study as a whole: Early post-infection timepoints were missing, and relatively few convalescent patients were studied.

This CDR3 is built from 15 residues. Germline lookup yields CDR1 MNHNS and CDR2 SASEGT. Germline trimming cut 3 bases from V and 2 bases from J; bases unmatched to any gene: 4. Treatment reported: roughly 10-day PBMC culture with coronavirus spike peptide pools or control peptides (ViraFEST assay). Sequenced material: cultured CD4+ T cells from blood. The source of this sequence is a human donor with COVID-19. J is TRBJ1-3 and V is TRBV6-1; 7 bases match TRBD1. CDR3 residues: CASSEGQHPGNTIYF. The CDR3 DNA follows: TGTGCCAGCAGTGAGGGACAGCATCCTGGAAACACCATATATTTT.